Listed below are T cell receptor beta chains from one sample, sequenced in a study of glioma-infiltrating T cells after dendritic cell vaccination. Profiled with immunoSEQ multiplex PCR; TCRdb holds only in-frame clones, not every one. The repertoire holds over 75,000 clones, 75% to 85% seen once, with approximately 2.1% in the top ten. The sample consisted of blood, taken after dendritic cell vaccination. The receptor source for this set is a human donor with glioblastoma. Each CDR3 is given with its conserved first and last residue. A D gene is named only where the DNA matches it firmly. Clone sizes are given selectively: once, few, many, or a class where the clone is expanded.

V gene	clone size	J gene	D gene	CDR3 protein	CDR3 DNA
TRBV5-1	-	TRBJ2-1	TRBD2	CASSLAAGAGLASYNEQFF	TGCGCCAGCAGCTTGGCAGCGGGAGCGGGTTTAGCCTCCTACAATGAGCAGTTCTTC
TRBV7-6	-	TRBJ2-5	TRBD1	CASSLLSPGTGLGETQYF	TGTGCCAGCAGCTTACTGAGCCCCGGGACAGGGTTAGGGGAGACCCAGTACTTC
TRBV5-1	-	TRBJ2-2	-	CASSFQGQNTGELFF	TGCGCCAGCAGCTTCCAGGGACAGAACACCGGGGAGCTGTTTTTT
TRBV6-5	-	TRBJ1-2	-	CASSYSTGVFYGYTF	TGTGCCAGCAGTTACTCTACAGGAGTGTTCTATGGCTACACCTTC
TRBV9	-	TRBJ1-1	-	CASSAGVGVTEAFF	TGTGCCAGCAGCGCGGGGGTGGGGGTTACTGAAGCTTTCTTT
TRBV11-2	few	TRBJ2-6	-	CASSYEHSGANVLTF	TGTGCCAGCAGTTACGAGCACTCTGGGGCCAACGTCCTGACTTTC
TRBV11-2	few	TRBJ2-2	TRBD1	CASIRTGRPGELFF	TGTGCCAGCATCAGGACAGGGCGGCCCGGGGAGCTGTTTTTT
TRBV5-6	once	TRBJ2-5	-	CASSTKTPRVRETQYF	TGTGCCAGCAGCACAAAGACCCCGCGGGTCCGGGAGACCCAGTACTTC
TRBV5-1	-	TRBJ1-5	-	CASSPGTLVNQPQHF	TGCGCCAGCAGCCCCGGGACACTAGTCAATCAGCCCCAGCATTTT
TRBV29-1	once	TRBJ2-4	-	CSAWAGSKNIQYF	TGCAGCGCATGGGCAGGGTCCAAAAACATTCAGTACTTC